This T cell receptor beta chain was identified during a study of cytomegalovirus exposure and HLA in healthy donors. This clone appeared a single time. Its target is unknown. The PCR contained 60 Vbeta and 13 Jbeta primers. The data were produced by immunoSEQ multiplex PCR, yet TCRdb's version contains in-frame clones alone and is incomplete. The repertoire holds fewer than 150,000 clones, around 77% seen once, with around 2% in the top ten. Study-wide findings and caveats: As confirmed in vitro, three CMV-associated chains were specific for CMV antigens. Accurate prediction of HLA-A and HLA-B alleles (for most subjects) was reportedly achieved from TCR beta sequences. Later on, a genetic analysis was performed. It linked a missense variant in DCLRE1C with V- and J-gene trimming of TCR beta.

The CDR3 consists of 13 residues. The germline V and J ends were trimmed by 1 base and 6 bases, with 9 bases remaining between them. Per the germline V gene, CDR1 is SGHAT and CDR2 is FQNNGV. Specimen: PBMCs. The origin of this receptor is a man aged 30 to 39 in good health and CMV-seronegative. V usage is TRBV11-2 and J usage is TRBJ1-2; D possibly corresponds to TRBD1 (6 bases). CDR3 region: CASSLAGEDGYTF. The DNA of the CDR3 is TGTGCCAGCAGCTTAGCAGGGGAAGATGGCTACACCTTC.